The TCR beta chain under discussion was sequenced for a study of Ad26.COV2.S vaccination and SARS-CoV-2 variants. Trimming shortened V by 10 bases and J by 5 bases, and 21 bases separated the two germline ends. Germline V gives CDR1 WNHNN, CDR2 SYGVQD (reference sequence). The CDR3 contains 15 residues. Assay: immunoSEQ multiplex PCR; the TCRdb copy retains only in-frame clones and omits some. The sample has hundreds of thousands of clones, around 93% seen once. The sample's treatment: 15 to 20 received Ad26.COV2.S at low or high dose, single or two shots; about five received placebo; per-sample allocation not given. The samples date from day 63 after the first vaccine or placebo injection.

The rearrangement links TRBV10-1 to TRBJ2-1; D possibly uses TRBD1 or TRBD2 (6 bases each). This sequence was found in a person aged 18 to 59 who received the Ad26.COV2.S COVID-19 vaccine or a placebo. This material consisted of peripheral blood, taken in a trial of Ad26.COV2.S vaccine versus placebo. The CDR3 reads CATPRWGARNNEQFF. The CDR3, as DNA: TGCGCCACCCCCAGGTGGGGGGCGCGCAACAATGAGCAGTTCTTC.